The rows below give T cell receptor beta chains drawn from one sample of a study of CD8 T cells in Susac syndrome. Each CDR3 protein gets one entry after TCRdb re-called the immunoSEQ multiplex PCR reads with MiXCR. The table has approximately 180,000 distinct CDR3 sequences, roughly 92% seen once. The sample consisted of CD4+ T cells from PBMCs. All receptors come from a human donor with multiple sclerosis. The CDR3 runs from the conserved cysteine through the conserved F or W. A D gene is named only where the DNA matches it firmly. Not every row has a clone size; where given, it reads once, few, many or a size class.

j_call | d_call | clone_size | v_call | cdr3_aa | cdr3_nt
TRBJ2-3 | - | few | TRBV7-9 | CASSVGLGTDTQYF | TGTGCCAGCAGCGTAGGGCTTGGCACAGATACGCAGTATTTT
TRBJ2-1 | - | - | TRBV18 | CASSPYEREQFF | TGTGCCAGCTCACCATACGAGCGAGAGCAGTTCTTC
TRBJ2-5 | TRBD2 | - | TRBV11-2 | CASSRKGLALQETQYF | TGTGCCAGCAGCCGAAAGGGACTAGCGTTACAAGAGACCCAGTACTTC
TRBJ1-2 | - | - | TRBV4-2 | CASSREDRTGNYGYTF | TGTGCCAGCAGCCGAGAAGATCGAACAGGGAACTATGGCTACACCTTC
TRBJ2-1 | TRBD2 | - | TRBV3-1 | CASSQGFLAGVNNEQFF | TGTGCCAGCAGCCAAGGGTTCCTAGCGGGAGTAAACAATGAGCAGTTCTTC
TRBJ2-5 | TRBD2 | - | TRBV4-3 | CASTRTSGKGETQYF | TGCGCCAGCACGCGGACTAGCGGGAAGGGAGAGACCCAGTACTTC
TRBJ2-1 | - | - | TRBV6-2/TRBV6-3 | CASSQPRTTFLDEQFF | TGTGCCAGCAGCCAACCCCGGACAACCTTTTTGGATGAGCAGTTCTTC
TRBJ1-6 | TRBD1 | once | TRBV3-1 | CASSPAETGVFSPLHF | TGTGCCAGCAGCCCCGCAGAGACAGGGGTTTTTTCACCCCTCCACTTT
TRBJ1-5 | - | - | TRBV27 | CASSLFGRYNQPQHF | TGTGCCAGCAGTTTATTTGGGCGGTACAATCAGCCCCAGCATTTT
TRBJ2-7 | TRBD2 | - | TRBV29-1 | CSVELGGAGYEQYF | TGCAGCGTTGAATTGGGAGGGGCTGGTTACGAGCAGTACTTC
TRBJ2-7 | - | - | TRBV6-5 | CASSWTARSNYEQYF | TGTGCCAGCAGTTGGACAGCCCGAAGCAACTACGAGCAGTACTTC
TRBJ2-3 | - | - | TRBV3-1 | CASSQPLATSTDTQYF | TGTGCCAGCAGCCAACCTCTAGCGACTAGCACAGATACGCAGTATTTT
TRBJ1-5 | TRBD1 | - | TRBV30 | CAWSVQGGYQPQHF | TGTGCCTGGAGTGTACAAGGGGGCTATCAGCCCCAGCATTTT
TRBJ1-1 | - | - | TRBV6-1 | CASSEVGFRSEAFF | TGTGCCAGCAGTGAAGTCGGCTTTAGGTCTGAAGCTTTCTTT
TRBJ1-5 | TRBD1 | - | TRBV5-1 | CASSSGQVGQPQHF | TGCGCCAGCAGCAGCGGACAGGTTGGGCAGCCCCAGCATTTT
TRBJ2-2 | TRBD2 | - | TRBV28 | CASSFWGLAGGPGELFF | TGTGCCAGCAGTTTCTGGGGGCTAGCGGGAGGACCCGGGGAGCTGTTTTTT
TRBJ1-4 | - | once | TRBV12-3/TRBV12-4 | CASSRTGKVEKLFF | TGTGCCAGCAGTCGTACAGGGAAGGTTGAAAAACTGTTTTTT
TRBJ2-7 | - | - | TRBV13 | CASSPPGFGEPYEQYF | TGTGCCAGCAGCCCCCCGGGGTTTGGGGAGCCCTACGAGCAGTACTTC
TRBJ2-1 | - | - | TRBV2 | CASEDLLTGYNEQFF | TGTGCCAGCGAGGACCTACTGACAGGTTACAATGAGCAGTTCTTC
TRBJ2-3 | - | - | TRBV6-2/TRBV6-3 | CASSYGSWRTDTQYF | TGTGCCAGCAGTTACGGGAGCTGGCGCACAGATACGCAGTATTTT
TRBJ2-2 | TRBD2 | - | TRBV5-1 | CASRFRPAGAGELFF | TGCGCCAGCCGCTTTCGTCCAGCGGGAGCCGGGGAGCTGTTTTTT
TRBJ1-2 | TRBD1 | once | TRBV30 | CAWLAGRGLDGYTF | TGTGCCTGGTTAGCGGGCAGGGGGCTGGATGGCTACACCTTC
TRBJ2-1 | - | few | TRBV18 | CASSPGTDNEQFF | TGTGCCAGCTCTCCCGGGACGGACAATGAGCAGTTCTTC
TRBJ2-2 | TRBD2 | - | TRBV5-1 | CASSLLQAGATGELFF | TGCGCCAGCAGCTTGCTTCAAGCGGGGGCTACCGGGGAGCTGTTTTTT
TRBJ1-3 | - | - | TRBV5-1 | CASGSGGGSGNTIYF | TGCGCCAGCGGATCTGGGGGAGGCTCTGGAAACACCATATATTTT
TRBJ1-2 | - | - | TRBV7-2 | CASSLERQGSGYTF | TGTGCCAGCAGCTTAGAGCGGCAGGGGAGCGGCTACACCTTC
TRBJ1-4 | - | - | TRBV2 | CASSEGRSTNEKLFF | TGTGCCAGCAGTGAAGGCCGGTCAACTAATGAAAAACTGTTTTTT
TRBJ1-5 | - | - | TRBV30 | CAWSVGFDQPQHF | TGTGCCTGGAGTGTAGGGTTTGATCAGCCCCAGCATTTT
TRBJ1-1 | - | once | TRBV6-2/TRBV6-3 | CASTKIRQATEAFF | TGTGCCAGCACCAAAATTCGACAGGCAACTGAAGCTTTCTTT
TRBJ1-5 | TRBD1 | - | TRBV2 | CASSVIQAGGQPQHF | TGTGCCAGCAGTGTAATCCAGGCAGGGGGTCAGCCCCAGCATTTT
TRBJ2-4 | - | - | TRBV12-3/TRBV12-4 | CASSLVEGGLAKNIQYF | TGTGCCAGCAGTTTAGTAGAGGGCGGCCTAGCCAAAAACATTCAGTACTTC
TRBJ2-3 | TRBD2 | - | TRBV2 | CASSSSLAGTDTQYF | TGTGCCAGCAGCTCCTCACTAGCGGGCACAGATACGCAGTATTTT
TRBJ2-5 | TRBD2 | - | TRBV20-1 | CSARAGLAADQETQYF | TGCAGTGCTAGGGCAGGACTAGCGGCAGACCAAGAGACCCAGTACTTC
TRBJ2-1 | - | - | TRBV30 | CAWKGGGRGPYNEQFF | TGTGCCTGGAAGGGGGGGGGCAGGGGGCCCTACAATGAGCAGTTCTTC
TRBJ2-1 | - | - | TRBV9 | CASSPQAISYNEQFF | TGTGCCAGCAGCCCCCAGGCTATCTCCTACAATGAGCAGTTCTTC
TRBJ2-1 | TRBD2 | - | TRBV3-1 | CASSRGLPSGGYNEQFF | TGTGCCAGCAGCCGCGGACTTCCTAGCGGGGGATACAATGAGCAGTTCTTC
TRBJ2-3 | - | - | TRBV10-3 | CAISVHVGGSSTDTQYF | TGTGCCATCAGTGTCCACGTCGGCGGCTCAAGCACAGATACGCAGTATTTT
TRBJ1-2 | TRBD1 | - | TRBV7-9 | CASSLQGGANYGYTF | TGTGCCAGCAGCTTGCAGGGGGGGGCTAACTATGGCTACACCTTC
TRBJ2-1 | TRBD2 | - | TRBV15 | CATSRGEGVNEQFF | TGTGCCACCAGCAGGGGGGAGGGTGTCAATGAGCAGTTCTTC
TRBJ2-5 | - | - | TRBV7-2 | CASSLRTGFEETQYF | TGTGCCAGCAGCCTAAGAACAGGGTTCGAGGAGACCCAGTACTTC
TRBJ2-5 | TRBD2 | - | TRBV6-1 | CASSGQRGGQETQYF | TGTGCCAGCAGTGGACAGCGGGGGGGCCAAGAGACCCAGTACTTC
TRBJ1-2 | - | - | TRBV10-3 | CAISESLGRDNYGYTF | TGTGCCATCAGTGAGTCGCTTGGCAGGGATAACTATGGCTACACCTTC
TRBJ2-2 | - | - | TRBV20-1 | CSAPGQATGELFF | TGCAGTGCTCCGGGCCAGGCGACCGGGGAGCTGTTTTTT
TRBJ1-3 | - | - | TRBV2 | CASSIEVVDTIYF | TGTGCCAGCAGTATAGAGGTGGTGGACACCATATATTTT
TRBJ2-3 | TRBD2 | - | TRBV12-3/TRBV12-4 | CASWRTSGDTQYF | TGTGCCAGTTGGCGGACTAGCGGAGATACGCAGTATTTT
TRBJ1-5 | - | - | TRBV4-1 | CASSQEVRGQPQHF | TGCGCCAGCAGCCAAGAGGTTAGAGGTCAGCCCCAGCATTTT
TRBJ1-3 | - | - | TRBV3-1 | CASSQAGGPRGNTIYF | TGTGCCAGCAGCCAAGCCGGGGGCCCGCGTGGAAACACCATATATTTT
TRBJ2-2 | TRBD1 | - | TRBV9 | CASSRTGDTGELFF | TGTGCCAGCAGCCGGACAGGGGACACCGGGGAGCTGTTTTTT
TRBJ1-1 | - | - | TRBV6-1 | CASRATGNTEAFF | TGTGCCAGCAGAGCTACAGGGAACACTGAAGCTTTCTTT
TRBJ2-7 | - | - | TRBV5-1 | CVSSLGQDYEQYF | TGCGTCAGCAGCTTGGGGCAGGACTACGAGCAGTACTTC
TRBJ2-3 | TRBD2 | few | TRBV28 | CASSLGGGRGDTQYF | TGTGCCAGCAGTTTGGGCGGGGGACGGGGAGATACGCAGTATTTT
TRBJ1-5 | - | - | TRBV15 | CATSRGGAEQPQHF | TGTGCCACCAGCAGAGGGGGGGCAGAACAGCCCCAGCATTTT
TRBJ2-5 | TRBD1 | - | TRBV5-4 | CASSFTGGRETQYF | TGTGCCAGCAGCTTTACAGGGGGCCGAGAGACCCAGTACTTC